This T cell receptor beta chain was observed in a study of shared clonotypes between healthy human individuals. Regarding the study as a whole: Rarefaction analysis demonstrated incomplete sorted-subset sequencing notwithstanding large depth.

Details on this clone: Its antigen is currently unknown.

J was trimmed by 5 bases and V by 1 base; bases with no gene match: 1. This CDR3 is built from 15 residues. Germline-derived CDR1 and CDR2 are SGHAT and FQNNGV. An approximately 210 ng quantity of DNA, 25,000 to 35,000 T cell genomes, went into the sorted-subset replicate PCRs. Study processing details: ImmunoSEQ only sent back junction sequences with no quality scores, so filtering was done differently. Libraries were prepared by immunoSEQ multiplex PCR; TCRdb keeps only in-frame clonotypes and omits some of them. V and J calls and clone size are those listed in that table; D and trimming were worked out from the DNA. The repertoire includes some 2.1 million clones, about 93% of them detected once, and around 1.7% sits in the top ten. Terminally differentiated effector memory CD45RA+ cells were excluded by CCR7 positive selection of CD45RO-negative cells.

The rearrangement uses TRBV11-2 and TRBJ2-1, with TRBD2 matching 11 bases. The TCR comes from a man younger than 35 in good health. Some clones in this sample may be carry-over from other donors' samples. Specimen: naive CD8+ T cells from PBMCs. The CDR3, as DNA: TGTGCCAGCAGCTTAGGGGGACTAGCGGACAATGAGCAGTTCTTC. Residues: CASSLGGLADNEQFF.